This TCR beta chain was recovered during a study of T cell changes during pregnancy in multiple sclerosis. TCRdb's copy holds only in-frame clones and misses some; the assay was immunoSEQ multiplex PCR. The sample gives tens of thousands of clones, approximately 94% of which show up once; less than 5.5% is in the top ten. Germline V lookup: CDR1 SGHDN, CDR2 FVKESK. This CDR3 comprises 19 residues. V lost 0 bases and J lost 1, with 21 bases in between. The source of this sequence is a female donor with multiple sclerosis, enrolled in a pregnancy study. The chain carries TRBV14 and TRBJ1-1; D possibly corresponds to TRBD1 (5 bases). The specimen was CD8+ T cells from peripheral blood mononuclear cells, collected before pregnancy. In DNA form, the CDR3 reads TGTGCCAGCAGCCAAGATCAGTGGGACTCCAGACCGCCGAACACTGAAGCTTTCTTT. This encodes CASSQDQWDSRPPNTEAFF. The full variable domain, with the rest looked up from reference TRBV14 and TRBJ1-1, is EAGVTQFPSHSVIEKGQTVTLRCDPISGHDNLYWYRRVMGKEIKFLLHFVKESKQDESGMPNNRFLAERTGGTYSTLKVQPAELEDSGVYFCASSQDQWDSRPPNTEAFFGQGTRLTVV.